These T cell receptor beta chains were read from a single sample in a study of blood T cells in healthy people across ages. In TCRdb, the 5' RACE reads were re-called with MiXCR into one record per CDR3 protein. The sample carries 790,000 or so distinct CDR3 sequences, around 45% recorded once. Sequenced input: blood. The receptor source for this set is a man at least 80 years old in good health. Each CDR3 is given with its conserved first and last residue. A D gene is named only where the DNA matches it firmly. Clone size is shown for a subset of rows, as once, few, many or a class of expanded clone.

abundance | j_gene | v_gene | d_gene | CDR3aa | CDR3nt
many | TRBJ1-6 | TRBV20-1 | - | CSARDEKGSGSPLHF | TGCAGTGCTAGAGATGAAAAGGGATCGGGGTCACCCCTCCACTTT
- | TRBJ2-1 | TRBV5-1 | - | CASSSGGRYYNEQFF | TGCGCCAGCAGCTCGGGCGGCCGCTACTACAATGAGCAGTTCTTC
- | TRBJ1-2 | TRBV7-3 | TRBD1 | CAISLIPGQVDGYTF | TGTGCCATCAGCTTGATTCCGGGACAGGTGGATGGCTACACCTTC
- | TRBJ2-7 | TRBV20-1 | TRBD1 | CSAREIGTGDHEQYF | TGCAGTGCCCGCGAGATTGGGACAGGGGACCACGAGCAGTACTTC
- | TRBJ2-1 | TRBV6-5 | TRBD1 | CASRGTGEVSERFF | TGTGCCAGCAGGGGGACAGGGGAAGTGTCTGAGCGGTTCTTC
many | TRBJ2-1 | TRBV6-5 | - | CASSYGLDDNEQFF | TGTGCCAGCAGTTATGGTCTAGACGACAATGAGCAGTTCTTC
- | TRBJ2-1 | TRBV3-1 | TRBD2 | CASSRRLAGGPGVNEQFF | TGTGCCAGCAGCCGCAGGCTAGCGGGAGGGCCGGGAGTAAATGAGCAGTTCTTC
- | TRBJ2-3 | TRBV7-9 | - | CASDSTDTQYF | TGTGCCAGCGACAGCACAGATACGCAGTATTTT
- | TRBJ2-1 | TRBV15 | - | CATSRDRGGSYNEQFF | TGTGCCACCAGCAGGGATAGGGGGGGGTCCTACAATGAGCAGTTCTTC
- | TRBJ2-3 | TRBV11-3 | - | CASSASGRSLGTQYF | TGTGCCAGCAGCGCTTCGGGACGATCCTTGGGGACGCAGTATTTT
- | TRBJ1-2 | TRBV7-2 | - | CASSSLGKGDYGYTF | TGTGCCAGCAGCTCCTTAGGAAAGGGTGACTATGGCTACACCTTC
few | TRBJ1-4 | TRBV27 | - | CASSFQGSGEKLFF | TGTGCCAGCAGTTTCCAGGGTTCGGGAGAAAAACTGTTTTTT
- | TRBJ2-1 | TRBV28 | - | CASSTNREDNEQFF | TGTGCCAGCAGCACTAACAGGGAAGACAATGAGCAGTTCTTC
few | TRBJ2-1 | TRBV5-1 | - | CASSLAAGLAYNEQFF | TGCGCCAGCAGCTTGGCGGCAGGCCTCGCCTACAATGAGCAGTTCTTC
- | TRBJ2-5 | TRBV10-3 | - | CAIMGEQETQYF | TGTGCCATCATGGGAGAGCAAGAGACCCAGTACTTC
many | TRBJ2-7 | TRBV7-8 | - | CASSRGPYEQYF | TGTGCCAGCAGTCGAGGTCCCTACGAGCAGTACTTC
- | TRBJ2-5 | TRBV15 | TRBD2 | CATSRGLADLKETQYF | TGTGCCACCAGCAGAGGACTAGCGGATCTAAAAGAGACCCAGTACTTC
- | TRBJ2-1 | TRBV29-1 | TRBD2 | CSVEGGGRAVNEQFF | TGCAGCGTTGAGGGGGGCGGGAGGGCCGTTAATGAGCAGTTCTTC
- | TRBJ2-5 | TRBV28 | TRBD2 | CASRFGGVGYQETQYF | TGTGCCAGCAGATTTGGGGGGGTGGGGTACCAAGAGACCCAGTACTTC
- | TRBJ2-5 | TRBV12-3/TRBV12-4 | - | CASSSWRGETQYF | TGTGCCAGCAGTTCCTGGCGCGGAGAGACCCAGTACTTC
few | TRBJ2-5 | TRBV29-1 | - | CSAGEGGKEYF | TGCAGCGCCGGAGAGGGGGGCAAGGAGTACTTC
few | TRBJ1-2 | TRBV28 | - | CASSLSGRRNYGYTF | TGTGCCAGCAGTTTATCGGGCAGGAGAAACTATGGCTACACCTTC
- | TRBJ2-7 | TRBV6-2/TRBV6-3 | - | CASKQYGYEQYF | TGTGCCAGCAAGCAGTATGGCTACGAGCAGTACTTC
once | TRBJ2-3 | TRBV5-1 | TRBD1 | CASRRTGQGSADTQYF | TGCGCCAGCAGACGTACCGGACAGGGGTCTGCAGATACGCAGTATTTT
- | TRBJ2-3 | TRBV20-1 | TRBD2 | CSAARTSGYTDTQYF | TGCAGTGCTGCCCGGACTAGCGGGTACACAGATACGCAGTATTTT
many | TRBJ2-3 | TRBV7-3 | TRBD1 | CAGPGTGSTDTQYF | TGTGCCGGTCCCGGGACAGGTAGCACAGATACGCAGTATTTT
few | TRBJ2-5 | TRBV9 | TRBD1 | CASSEGQVTGTQYF | TGTGCCAGCAGCGAAGGACAGGTGACGGGGACCCAGTACTTC
many | TRBJ1-2 | TRBV12-3/TRBV12-4 | - | CASSSGAGYGYTF | TGTGCCAGCAGTTCAGGGGCTGGCTATGGCTACACCTTC
few | TRBJ2-7 | TRBV10-2 | TRBD2 | CASSGLAGIAGEQYF | TGCGCCAGCAGTGGATTAGCGGGAATAGCTGGCGAGCAGTACTTC
few | TRBJ2-7 | TRBV5-1 | TRBD2 | CASSSGTSGRSTTYEQYF | TGCGCCAGCAGCTCCGGGACTAGCGGGAGATCTACAACCTACGAGCAGTACTTC
- | TRBJ2-1 | TRBV6-1 | - | CASRAIEGDEQFF | TGTGCCAGCAGGGCGATTGAGGGTGATGAGCAGTTCTTC
- | TRBJ2-1 | TRBV4-1 | TRBD2 | CASSQDWSGGGMDEQFF | TGCGCCAGCAGCCAAGATTGGAGCGGGGGTGGGATGGATGAGCAGTTCTTC
- | TRBJ2-3 | TRBV4-3 | TRBD1 | CASSPDRVIDTQYF | TGCGCCAGCAGCCCGGACAGGGTCATAGATACGCAGTATTTT
few | TRBJ2-3 | TRBV5-8 | - | CASSSGRITDTQYF | TGTGCCAGCAGCTCGGGACGGATCACAGATACGCAGTATTTT
once | TRBJ2-3 | TRBV7-9 | - | CASSPESPTSIVVETQYF | TGTGCCAGCAGCCCCGAAAGTCCTACTAGTATCGTCGTAGAAACGCAGTATTTT
few | TRBJ2-5 | TRBV20-1 | - | CSARDPYQETQYF | TGCAGTGCTCGGGATCCGTACCAAGAGACCCAGTACTTC
once | TRBJ2-1 | TRBV12-3/TRBV12-4 | TRBD2 | CASSLVELAGGGNEQFF | TGTGCCAGCAGTTTGGTCGAACTAGCGGGGGGAGGAAATGAGCAGTTCTTC
- | TRBJ2-1 | TRBV20-1 | TRBD2 | CSAITSGRAYNEQFF | TGCAGTGCTATCACTAGCGGGAGGGCTTACAATGAGCAGTTCTTC
- | TRBJ2-1 | TRBV7-2 | TRBD2 | CASSPPRGTSGSRSEQFF | TGTGCCAGCAGCCCCCCCAGAGGGACTAGCGGGAGTCGGAGTGAGCAGTTCTTC
- | TRBJ2-7 | TRBV5-1 | - | CASRGHGSSYEQYF | TGCGCCAGCAGGGGCCACGGGAGTTCCTACGAGCAGTACTTC
- | TRBJ2-7 | TRBV5-1 | - | CASSFGGPGAYEQYF | TGCGCCAGCAGCTTCGGAGGGCCGGGGGCCTACGAGCAGTACTTC
- | TRBJ2-5 | TRBV25-1 | TRBD1 | CASSSDRGRFGETQYF | TGTGCCAGCAGTTCCGACAGGGGCAGGTTCGGAGAGACCCAGTACTTC
few | TRBJ2-1 | TRBV10-3 | - | CAISERDPNEQFF | TGTGCCATCAGTGAGCGGGACCCCAATGAGCAGTTCTTC
- | TRBJ2-3 | TRBV7-2 | - | CASSLTRSRDTQYF | TGTGCCAGCAGCTTAACCAGGTCTAGGGATACGCAGTATTTT
few | TRBJ2-3 | TRBV20-1 | - | CSAPGQLRGDTQYF | TGCAGTGCTCCCGGGCAGCTTAGGGGAGATACGCAGTATTTT
- | TRBJ2-5 | TRBV5-1 | TRBD2 | CASSWEGRGETQYF | TGCGCCAGCAGTTGGGAGGGAAGAGGAGAGACCCAGTACTTC
few | TRBJ2-5 | TRBV7-9 | TRBD2 | CASSLGTRVQETQYF | TGTGCCAGCAGCTTGGGGACTAGAGTCCAAGAGACCCAGTACTTC
- | TRBJ2-3 | TRBV5-1 | TRBD2 | CASSSRLAGVSDTQYF | TGCGCCAGCAGCTCGCGACTAGCGGGAGTCTCAGATACGCAGTATTTT
few | TRBJ2-1 | TRBV3-1 | - | CASSQRAGPNEQFF | TGTGCCAGCAGCCAAAGGGCCGGACCGAATGAGCAGTTCTTC
- | TRBJ2-1 | TRBV27 | - | CASSFFSWRESGNEQFF | TGTGCCAGCAGTTTTTTTTCGTGGCGCGAGTCAGGTAATGAGCAGTTCTTC
- | TRBJ2-5 | TRBV15 | TRBD2 | CATRTGLAGVHETQYF | TGTGCCACCAGAACCGGACTAGCGGGGGTCCACGAGACCCAGTACTTC
- | TRBJ2-1 | TRBV7-2 | TRBD2 | CASSPLRVAGGPLRYEQFF | TGTGCCAGCAGCCCCCTTAGAGTGGCGGGAGGGCCGTTGAGGTATGAGCAGTTCTTC
few | TRBJ1-5 | TRBV13 | TRBD1 | CASSLGQFNQPQHF | TGTGCCAGCAGCCTGGGACAGTTCAATCAGCCCCAGCATTTT
- | TRBJ2-2 | TRBV3-1 | TRBD1 | CASSGQATGELFF | TGTGCCAGCAGCGGACAGGCTACCGGGGAGCTGTTTTTT
- | TRBJ2-5 | TRBV27 | TRBD2 | CASRAGTHGTQYF | TGTGCCAGCCGAGCGGGAACTCATGGGACCCAGTACTTC